This record covers a single TCR beta chain. The antigen is undetermined. This sample is drawn from a study of cytomegalovirus exposure and HLA in healthy donors. The PCR made use of 60 Vbeta and 13 Jbeta primers. Profiled with immunoSEQ multiplex PCR; TCRdb holds only in-frame clones, not every one. This table holds roughly 150,000 clones, around 86% found once. Study outcomes and limitations: Researchers reported from a later analysis that most CMV-associated TCR beta chains appeared HLA-restricted. It was reported in a later analysis that an Asian-associated ancestry cluster showed fewer N-insertions than the roughly 670-donor mean. Most TCR sequences were rare, but some public TCRs occurred in many donors. TCR beta V- and J-gene trimming was later associated with a missense DCLRE1C variant.

Germline V gene data show CDR1 as MGHRA and CDR2 as YSYEKL. This CDR3 has 20 amino acids. The V and J ends lost 4 bases and 0 bases, in that order; junction bases with no gene match: 11. This sequence was found in a male donor in good health and CMV-seronegative. The chain has TRBV4-1 and TRBJ2-1; 14 bases line up with TRBD2. The sample comprised PBMCs. CDR3 in amino acids: CASSRTPGLAGDSSYNEQFF. CDR3 bases: TGCGCCAGCAGCCGGACGCCGGGACTAGCGGGGGATAGCTCCTACAATGAGCAGTTCTTC.